What follows describes a single TCR beta chain. From germline, CDR1 is MNHNS and CDR2 SASEGT. This CDR3 has 15 residues. V gave up 3 bases and J gave up 5 bases; unmatched junction bases: 2. This entry belongs to a study of OX40 agonist ivuxolimab in advanced cancers. Assay used: immunoSEQ multiplex PCR; TCRdb lists only in-frame clones, some missing. Of approximately 70,000 clones in the sample, 87% are singletons; the top ten hold under 0.8%. This specimen was CD4+ or CD8+ T cells sorted from blood, taken in a trial of the OX40 agonist ivuxolimab. The sequence was collected from an adult with an advanced solid tumor such as melanoma, head and neck, liver or kidney cancer. This chain connects TRBV6-1 to TRBJ2-1; 12 nucleotides align to TRBD2. The CDR3 region has the DNA TGTGCCAGCAGTGACGCTAGCGGGAGGGACAATGAGCAGTTCTTC. This translates into CASSDASGRDNEQFF.